The sequence of this T cell receptor (beta chain) was determined in a study of PD-1 blockade in mismatch repair-deficient tumors. On the study more broadly: Enrolled about 2012-2016, patients had progressing, pretreated mismatch repair-deficient cancers of 12 to 13 types. Study results and caveats: Rapid post-treatment expansion, then contraction, generally preceding radiologic response, marked tumor-resident clones.

Only in-frame clones appear in the TCRdb table, and some are missing; sequencing was by immunoSEQ multiplex PCR. The sample has some 19,000 clones; roughly four fifths are singletons. Germline V gene sequence: CDR1 MDHEN, CDR2 SYDVKM. Unmatched junction bases numbered 8, after V lost 6 bases and J lost 5 bases. This CDR3 comprises 14 residues. About this clone itself: What it recognizes is unknown.

The sequencing used PBMCs, collected 52 weeks after starting pembrolizumab. V is TRBV28 and J is TRBJ1-2; 8 bases match TRBD1. This TCR was recovered from an adult with mismatch repair-deficient cancer. CDR3 in amino acids: CASRLGTGGYGYTF. CDR3 DNA sequence: TGTGCCAGCAGACTGGGGACAGGCGGATATGGCTACACCTTC.